The 25 T cell receptor beta chains below all came from one sample that was sequenced in a study of T-cell reconstitution after alpha-beta-depleted transplantation in children. Preparation of the TCRbeta library was carried out with unique molecular identifiers. TCRdb re-called the PCR reads with MiXCR, one entry per CDR3 protein. This sample has about 130,000 distinct CDR3 sequences; more than 9.5% occur once, and the top ten carry approximately 25%. Sequences were derived from PBMCs, mostly from graft donor cells, sampled 180 days after TCRalphabeta/CD19-depleted stem cell transplant. All receptors come from a girl under three years old who had a stem cell transplant for combined immunodeficiency, so the T cells may come from the graft donor.

The chain couples TRBV6-5 to TRBJ2-3; D is undetermined. Per germline, CDR1 MNHEY and CDR2 SVGAGI. The V end lost 0 bases, the J end lost 5 bases, and 9 bases lay between the germline ends. The CDR3 spans 14 residues. The CDR3 protein is CASSYSRPRDTQYF. The CDR3 region has the DNA TGTGCCAGCAGTTACTCGAGGCCTCGAGATACGCAGTATTTT.

In this sample, this clonotype turned up a few times. V usage is TRBV7-3 and J usage is TRBJ2-3; 7 bases agree with TRBD2. With 5 bases clipped from V and 2 bases from J, the junction kept 7 bases outside the gene matches. The CDR3 extends over 15 amino acids. The germline V gene encodes CDR1 SGHTA and CDR2 FQGTGA. CDR3 loop: CASSRSLAATDTQYF. The CDR3 DNA is TGTGCCAGCAGCCGAAGTCTAGCGGCCACAGATACGCAGTATTTT. Drawing the rest from reference TRBV7-3 and TRBJ2-3, the complete variable domain is GAGVSQTPSNKVTEKGKYVELRCDPISGHTALYWYRQSLGQGPEFLIYFQGTGAADDSGLPNDRFFAVRPEGSVSTLKIQRTERGDSAVYLCASSRSLAATDTQYFGPGTRLTVL.

The chain recombines TRBV4-3 with TRBJ2-5, with D maybe TRBD1 (5 bases). The CDR3 spans 14 residues. Trimming took 1 base from V and 2 from J, leaving 8 bases between them. Per the germline V gene, CDR1 is LGHNA and CDR2 is YSLEER. The CDR3: CASSQGTYQETQYF. In DNA form, the CDR3 reads TGCGCCAGCAGCCAAGGGACATATCAAGAGACCCAGTACTTC.

This clonotype was found a few times. This rearrangement joins TRBV12-3 or TRBV12-4 to TRBJ2-1; a possible D gene is TRBD2 (6 bases). The CDR3 consists of 16 residues. V was shortened by 6 bases and J by 8 bases, with 23 bases between the two germline ends. CDR3 sequence: CASSPRGWHEMDEQFF. In nucleotides, the CDR3 is TGTGCCAGCAGCCCCCGGGGGTGGCACGAGATGGATGAGCAGTTCTTC.

This clonotype showed up many times. CDR3 loop: CASSLGAYNEQFF. CDR3 coding DNA: TGTGCCAGCAGTTTAGGAGCCTACAATGAGCAGTTCTTC. The genes are TRBV12-3 or TRBV12-4 and TRBJ2-1; D is unclear. V was cut by 1 base and J by 2 bases, with 3 bases left in between. This CDR3 spans 13 amino acids.

In this sample, this clonotype turned up a few times. This rearrangement joins TRBV27 to TRBJ2-3; 10 positions agree with TRBD2. The junction had 13 bases not matched to a gene; V was cut back by 5 bases and J by 5 bases. The germline V gene has CDR1 MNHEY and CDR2 SMNVEV (reference sequence). The CDR3 loop spans 17 amino acids. The CDR3 sequence is CASSPLPKREGRDTQYF. The DNA for the CDR3 is TGTGCCAGCAGTCCCCTCCCTAAGCGGGAGGGCCGAGATACGCAGTATTTT.

The chain couples TRBV20-1 to TRBJ1-5, with D possibly being TRBD1 (6 bases). The CDR3 is 13 residues long. Germline-derived CDR1 and CDR2 are DFQATT and SNEGSKA (reference sequence). Trimming shortened V by 1 base and J by 7 bases, and 11 bases separated the two germline ends. The DNA of the CDR3 is TGCAGTGCTAGAGGGGGGCCGGAGCAGCCCCAGCATTTT. As protein: CSARGGPEQPQHF.

This clonotype was counted a few times. The chain combines TRBV6-2 or TRBV6-3 with TRBJ2-7, with a tentative D call TRBD2 (6 bases). Trimming removed 5 bases from V and 0 bases from J, with 11 bases in between. The CDR3 is 14 residues long. The germline V gene encodes CDR1 MNHEY and CDR2 SVGEGT. The chain's CDR3 is CASSRRVFSYEQYF. CDR3 DNA sequence: TGTGCCAGCAGTCGGAGGGTTTTCTCCTACGAGCAGTACTTC.

This clonotype was observed many times. The V call is TRBV20-1, the J call TRBJ2-5; D possibly corresponds to TRBD1 (6 bases). This CDR3 has 14 amino acids. Germline values: CDR1 DFQATT, CDR2 SNEGSKA (reference sequence). Trimming removed 5 bases from V and 2 bases from J, with 15 bases in between. CDR3 coding DNA: TGCAGTGCTGCAACCGGGACACCTCAAGAGACCCAGTACTTC. Its protein product is CSAATGTPQETQYF.

The chain uses TRBV12-3 or TRBV12-4 and TRBJ1-6; 7 positions match TRBD1. Trimming at V came to 3 bases and at J to 11 bases, leaving 7 bases not matched to a gene. The CDR3 loop spans 14 amino acids. CDR3 in amino acids: CASSFRTGLAPLHF. For the CDR3, the DNA is TGTGCCAGCAGTTTTCGGACAGGCCTCGCACCCCTCCACTTT.

Here the CDR3 DNA reads TGTGCCAGCTCTCCGGGACAGGGAGTCGAGCAGTACTTC. It codes for CASSPGQGVEQYF. This chain uses TRBV18 with TRBJ2-7; 9 bases are a match to TRBD1. The CDR3 extends over 13 amino acids. In germline, CDR1 is KGHSH, CDR2 LQKENI. V trimming: 6 bases; J trimming: 6 bases; junction bases outside the gene matches: 6.

This clonotype was observed a few times. The genes are TRBV20-1 and TRBJ2-3, with 9 bases fitting TRBD2. The CDR3 runs 13 residues. V shed 6 bases, J shed 3 bases, and the junction held 4 bases outside the gene matches. Germline lookup yields CDR1 DFQATT and CDR2 SNEGSKA (reference sequence). The CDR3, as DNA: TGCAGTGCCGCGGGAGGGCGGACAGATACGCAGTATTTT. Its translation is CSAAGGRTDTQYF.

The gene calls are TRBV30 and TRBJ2-3; D is unclear. The germline V gene has CDR1 GTSNPN and CDR2 SVGIG (reference sequence). The CDR3 sequence is 13 residues long. V was trimmed by 0 bases and J by 2 bases, leaving 6 bases between them. CDR3 loop: CAWSVANTDTQYF. CDR3 DNA: TGTGCCTGGAGTGTCGCGAACACAGATACGCAGTATTTT. Full variable domain (missing parts from reference TRBV30 and TRBJ2-3): SQTIHQWPATLVQPVGSPLSLECTVEGTSNPNLYWYRQAAGRGLQLLFYSVGIGQISSEVPQNLSASRPQDRQFILSSKKLLLSDSGFYLCAWSVANTDTQYFGPGTRLTVL.

In this sample, this clonotype turned up a few times. This chain uses TRBV4-2 with TRBJ2-5; D possibly corresponds to TRBD2 (6 bases). V was trimmed by 1 base and J by 3 bases, leaving 9 bases between them. Germline values: CDR1 LGHNA, CDR2 YNFKEQ. CDR3 length equals 14 residues. CDR3 protein: CASSQGGVEETQYF. CDR3 nucleotides: TGTGCCAGCAGCCAAGGGGGGGTCGAAGAGACCCAGTACTTC.

Concerning this clonotype: This may be a read error: a much more frequent sequence differs by one nucleotide. The chain is built from TRBV5-1 and TRBJ2-1, with 7 positions matching TRBD2. Germline CDR1 is SGHRS and CDR2 is YFSETQ. This CDR3 comprises 15 residues. The trim removed 4 bases at V and 7 bases at J, leaving 11 bases unmatched. DNA of the CDR3: TGCGCCAGCAGCCTTGGGGAGGGTTTAGAGAATGAGCAGTTCTTC. It specifies CASSLGEGLENEQFF.

A few counts support this clonotype. The chain uses TRBV27 and TRBJ2-5, with D perhaps given as TRBD1 or TRBD2 (6 bases each). Trimming removed 9 bases at V and 5 bases at J, with 10 bases between. CDR1 MNHEY and CDR2 SMNVEV come from the germline V gene (reference sequence). The CDR3 contains 11 residues. The CDR3 DNA reads TGTGCCAGTGGGGGGCTGGAGACCCAGTACTTC. Its translation is CASGGLETQYF.

The J gene is TRBJ1-6, the V gene TRBV20-1; 9 bases are a match to TRBD1. V shed 3 bases and J 5 bases; nucleotides not matched to a gene: 5. The CDR3 runs to 15 residues. Germline assignment: CDR1 DFQATT and CDR2 SNEGSKA (reference sequence). CDR3 DNA: TGCAGTGCTAGGCGACAGGGGGTTGATAATTCACCCCTCCACTTT. This translates into CSARRQGVDNSPLHF.

This clonotype was picked up a small number of times. The chain recombines TRBV30 with TRBJ1-6, with a tentative D call TRBD1 (5 bases). Trimming took 4 bases from V and 3 from J, leaving 7 bases between them. In germline, CDR1 is GTSNPN, CDR2 SVGIG (reference sequence). This CDR3 has 13 amino acids. Here the CDR3 reads CAWKGHYNSPLHF. The CDR3 DNA follows: TGTGCCTGGAAAGGACACTATAATTCACCCCTCCACTTT. The full variable domain, completed using reference TRBV30 and TRBJ1-6, is SQTIHQWPATLVQPVGSPLSLECTVEGTSNPNLYWYRQAAGRGLQLLFYSVGIGQISSEVPQNLSASRPQDRQFILSSKKLLLSDSGFYLCAWKGHYNSPLHFGNGTRLTVT.

There are a few counts of this clonotype. The V gene is TRBV10-3, the J gene TRBJ2-7; D perhaps matches TRBD2 (5 bases). The germline CDR1 and CDR2 sequences are ENHRY and SYGVKD. Trimming removed 0 bases at V and 2 bases at J, with 14 bases between. The CDR3 contains 16 residues. The CDR3 protein is CAISESTRTYPYEQYF. CDR3 bases: TGTGCCATCAGTGAGTCTACCAGGACTTACCCCTACGAGCAGTACTTC.

V is TRBV10-3 and J is TRBJ2-2; maybe TRBD1 (6 bases). The CDR3 is 15 residues long. Trimming took off 9 bases at V and 5 bases at J, with 19 bases between the two ends. Per the germline V gene, CDR1 is ENHRY and CDR2 is SYGVKD. The CDR3 sequence: CAIRRNKGETGELFF. In DNA form, the CDR3 reads TGTGCCATACGCCGGAACAAGGGGGAGACCGGGGAGCTGTTTTTT.

This clonotype was detected a few times. CDR3 in DNA: TGCGCCAGCAGCTTGGCAGTCCCGCTTGAATACAATGAGCAGTTCTTC. Amino acids: CASSLAVPLEYNEQFF. The chain joins TRBV5-1 to TRBJ2-1; D is unclear. The CDR3 consists of 16 residues. V was clipped by 0 bases and J by 4 bases, with 14 bases between them. The germline gives CDR1 SGHRS, CDR2 YFSETQ.

The chain has TRBV20-1 and TRBJ2-7, with TRBD1 identical over 10 bases. The CDR3 totals 14 residues. Germline V gene lookup returns CDR1 DFQATT and CDR2 SNEGSKA (reference sequence). Trimming at V came to 5 bases and at J to 5 bases, leaving 9 bases not matched to a gene. The CDR3 DNA is TGCAGTGCTCTGCGGGACAGGGGAAAAAACGAGCAGTACTTC. Translating gives CSALRDRGKNEQYF.

This clonotype was observed a handful of times. The genes are TRBV7-9 and TRBJ1-6; the D is unclear. The germline gives CDR1 SEHNR, CDR2 FQNEAQ (reference sequence). Trimming took off 7 bases at V and 7 bases at J, with 14 bases between the two ends. This CDR3 has 14 residues. This CDR3 reads CASNPLAGNSPLHF. As DNA, the CDR3 is TGTGCCAGCAACCCCCTGGCGGGGAATTCACCCCTCCACTTT.

This clonotype turned up a few times. The rearrangement uses TRBV28 and TRBJ1-1; TRBD1 matches at 10 bases. Germline V gene data show CDR1 as MDHEN and CDR2 as SYDVKM. The CDR3 totals 14 residues. Unmatched junction bases numbered 2, after V lost 0 bases and J lost 7 bases. CDR3 sequence (DNA): TGTGCCAGCAGTTTATGGGACAGGGGGGTTGAAGCTTTCTTT. It is translated as CASSLWDRGVEAFF. Combining the CDR3 with reference TRBV28 and TRBJ1-1 gives the whole variable domain DVKVTQSSRYLVKRTGEKVFLECVQDMDHENMFWYRQDPGLGLRLIYFSYDVKMKEKGDIPEGYSVSREKKERFSLILESASTNQTSMYLCASSLWDRGVEAFFGQGTRLTVV.

Concerning this clonotype itself: Just one base apart from a much larger clone, this may be a read error. The chain uses TRBV18 and TRBJ2-7; D is unresolved. This CDR3 is built from 13 residues. From germline, CDR1 is KGHSH and CDR2 LQKENI. CDR3 sequence (DNA): TGTGCCAGCCCACCGACGCAAACCTACGAGCAGTACTTC. This sequence encodes CASPPTQTYEQYF.